The 10 T cell receptor beta chains in this list originate from one sample, sequenced in a study of beta chain features in type 1 diabetes. The investigators reverse transcribed all of the isolated RNA, so they sequenced expressed TCRB transcripts. Libraries were prepared by immunoSEQ multiplex PCR; TCRdb keeps only in-frame clonotypes and omits some of them. The sample consists of a few hundred thousand clones, 10% to 15% of them appearing once. Input material: naive CD4+ T cells from blood. These receptors all come from a man aged 18 to 30 in good health.

The chain is built from TRBV7-6 and TRBJ2-2; no firm D call. V was pared by 5 bases and J by 6 bases, with 10 bases between. Germline V lookup: CDR1 SGHVS, CDR2 FNYEAQ. This CDR3 has 13 residues. CDR3 nucleotides: TGTGCCAGCAGCCTCGCGGCGGCCGGGGAGCTGTTTTTT. Its protein is CASSLAAAGELFF. Complete variable domain (other parts from reference TRBV7-6 and TRBJ2-2): GAGVSQSPRYKVTKRGQDVALRCDPISGHVSLYWYRQALGQGPEFLTYFNYEAQQDKSGLPNDRFSAERPEGSISTLTIQRTEQRDSAMYRCASSLAAAGELFFGEGSRLTVL.

This clone was seen only a few times. The chain combines TRBV12-2 with TRBJ1-2; the tabulated D call, TRBD1, remains unverified against the DNA. TRBV12-2 is flagged as a pseudogene. The CDR3 has 16 amino acids. CDR3 region: CASRLAFRTAPYGYTF. CDR3 nucleotide sequence: TGTGCAAGTCGCTTAGCGTTCCGGACAGCACCTTATGGCTACACCTTC.

This clone was picked up a small number of times. The genes are TRBV7-6 and TRBJ2-6, with no clear D. Germline-derived CDR1 and CDR2 are SGHVS and FNYEAQ. The CDR3 is 18 residues long. Trimming took off 4 bases at V and 0 bases at J, with 16 bases between the two ends. In DNA form, the CDR3 reads TGTGCCAGCAGCTCCGCCCGTACACCGGGCTCTGGGGCCAACGTCCTGACTTTC. It is translated as CASSSARTPGSGANVLTF.

This clone was found many times. The chain is built from TRBV2 and TRBJ2-6, with D perhaps TRBD1 (5 bases). The V end lost 5 bases, the J end lost 2 bases, and 7 bases lay between the germline ends. This CDR3 spans 14 amino acids. CDR1 and CDR2 from the germline V gene are SNHLY and FYNNEI. This chain's CDR3 is CASSPRAGANVLTF. In DNA form, the CDR3 reads TGTGCCAGCAGTCCCAGGGCTGGGGCCAACGTCCTGACTTTC.

The V call is TRBV6-5, the J call TRBJ1-1; 8 bases map to TRBD1. Germline values: CDR1 MNHEY, CDR2 SVGAGI. The CDR3 loop spans 12 amino acids. V lost 6 bases, J lost 5 bases, and 2 bases stayed unmatched. The CDR3 bases are TGTGCCAGCAGCCGGACAGGGACTGAAGCTTTCTTT. Its protein product is CASSRTGTEAFF.

Only a few counts were recorded for this clone. The rearrangement joins TRBV28 to TRBJ2-6; TRBD2 matches 7 bases. V was clipped by 7 bases and J by 3 bases; unmatched bases: 12. CDR3 size: 17 residues. CDR1 and CDR2 (germline): MDHEN, SYDVKM. CDR3 nucleotides: TGTGCCAGCATTCTGGGGGGGGTTGGCAGTGGGGCCAACGTCCTGACTTTC. Residues: CASILGGVGSGANVLTF.

The sample holds a few counts of this clone. This chain uses TRBV4-3 with TRBJ2-7, with TRBD2 matching over 10 bases. The trim removed 1 base at V and 3 bases at J, leaving 6 bases unmatched. Germline CDR1 is LGHNA and CDR2 is YSLEER. The CDR3 extends over 16 amino acids. The DNA for the CDR3 is TGCGCCAGCAGCCAAGTTCGGACTAGCGGAGTCTACGAGCAGTACTTC. Its translation is CASSQVRTSGVYEQYF.

This clone was detected ten times or more. The chain links TRBV29-1 to TRBJ2-6; D ambiguous. V lost 7 bases to trimming and J lost 2 bases, with 9 bases between them. Germline CDR1 and CDR2: SQVTM and ANQGSEA. The CDR3 has 13 residues. The DNA of the CDR3 is TGCAGCGCCTCTAGGACTGGGGCCAACGTCCTGACTTTC. Its protein product is CSASRTGANVLTF.

This clone showed up just a few times. The chain recombines TRBV7-2 with TRBJ2-5; D gene ambiguous. The CDR3 runs to 11 residues. The germline CDR1 and CDR2 sequences are SGHTA and FQGNSA. The CDR3 nucleotides are TGTGCAAGCCACAGTCAAGAGACCCAGTACTTC. This translates into CASHSQETQYF. The variable domain in full, completed from reference TRBV7-2 and TRBJ2-5, reads GAGVSQSPSNKVTEKGKDVELRCDPISGHTALYWYRQSLGQGLEFLIYFQGNSAPDKSGLPSDRFSAERTGGSVSTLTIQRTQQEDSAVYLCASHSQETQYFGPGTRLLVL.

This rearrangement joins TRBV10-3 to TRBJ2-1; TRBD2 is a possible D gene (5 bases). The CDR3 covers 13 residues. The germline V gene has CDR1 ENHRY and CDR2 SYGVKD. V was trimmed by 10 bases and J by 3 bases, leaving 13 bases between them. CDR3 coding DNA: TGTGCCACCCTAGGGAGTCGCTACAATGAGCAGTTCTTC. Translation: CATLGSRYNEQFF.